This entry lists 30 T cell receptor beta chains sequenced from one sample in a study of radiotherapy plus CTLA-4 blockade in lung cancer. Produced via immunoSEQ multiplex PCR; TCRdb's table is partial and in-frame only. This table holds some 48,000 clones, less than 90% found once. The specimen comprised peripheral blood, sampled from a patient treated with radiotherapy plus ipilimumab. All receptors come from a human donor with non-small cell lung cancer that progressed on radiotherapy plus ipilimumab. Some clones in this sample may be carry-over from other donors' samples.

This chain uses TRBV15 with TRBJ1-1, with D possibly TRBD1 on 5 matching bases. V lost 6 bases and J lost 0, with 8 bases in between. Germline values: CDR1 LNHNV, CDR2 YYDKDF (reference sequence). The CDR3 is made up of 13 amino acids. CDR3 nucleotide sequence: TGTGCCACCAGAAAGGGGTTGAACACTGAAGCTTTCTTT. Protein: CATRKGLNTEAFF.

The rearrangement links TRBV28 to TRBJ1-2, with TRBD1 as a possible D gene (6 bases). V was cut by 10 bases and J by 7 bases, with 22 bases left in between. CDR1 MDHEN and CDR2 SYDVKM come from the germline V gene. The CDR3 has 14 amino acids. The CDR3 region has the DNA TGTGCCACCCAAGGGGCAGGGGCATGGAGTGGCTACACCTTC. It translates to CATQGAGAWSGYTF.

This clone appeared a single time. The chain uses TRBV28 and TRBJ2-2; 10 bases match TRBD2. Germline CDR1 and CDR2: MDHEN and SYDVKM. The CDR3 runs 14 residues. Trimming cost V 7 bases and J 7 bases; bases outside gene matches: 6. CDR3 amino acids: CASISGGAGGELFF. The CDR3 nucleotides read TGTGCCAGCATAAGCGGGGGGGCTGGCGGGGAGCTGTTTTTT.

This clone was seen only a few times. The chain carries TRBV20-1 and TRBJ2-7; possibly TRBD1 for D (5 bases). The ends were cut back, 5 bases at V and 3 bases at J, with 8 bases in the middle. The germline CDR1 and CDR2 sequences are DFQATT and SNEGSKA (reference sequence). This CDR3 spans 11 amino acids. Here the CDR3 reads CSARTHYEQYF. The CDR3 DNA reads TGCAGTGCTCGGACACACTACGAGCAGTACTTC.

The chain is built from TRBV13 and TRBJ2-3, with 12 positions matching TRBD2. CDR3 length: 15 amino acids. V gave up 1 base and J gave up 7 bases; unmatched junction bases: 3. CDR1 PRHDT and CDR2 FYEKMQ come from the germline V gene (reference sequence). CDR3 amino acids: CASSLDLAGGHTQYF. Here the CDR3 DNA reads TGTGCCAGCAGCTTAGACCTAGCGGGGGGGCATACGCAGTATTTT.

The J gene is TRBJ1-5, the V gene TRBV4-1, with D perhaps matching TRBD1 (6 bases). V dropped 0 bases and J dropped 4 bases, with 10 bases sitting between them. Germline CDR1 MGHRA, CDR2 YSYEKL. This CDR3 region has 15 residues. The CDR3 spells CASSQDGQLNQPQHF. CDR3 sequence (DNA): TGCGCCAGCAGCCAAGATGGACAGCTTAATCAGCCCCAGCATTTT.

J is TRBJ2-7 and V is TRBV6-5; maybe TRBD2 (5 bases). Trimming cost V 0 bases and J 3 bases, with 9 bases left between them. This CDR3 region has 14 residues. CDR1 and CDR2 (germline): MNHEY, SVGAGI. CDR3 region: CASSYSSGNYEQYF. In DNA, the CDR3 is TGTGCCAGCAGTTACTCATCGGGGAACTACGAGCAGTACTTC.

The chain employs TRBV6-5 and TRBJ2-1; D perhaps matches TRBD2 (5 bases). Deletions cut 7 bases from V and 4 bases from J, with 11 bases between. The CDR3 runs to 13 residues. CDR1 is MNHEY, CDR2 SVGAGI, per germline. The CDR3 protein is CASKPTGYNEQFF. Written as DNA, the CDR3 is TGTGCCAGCAAGCCTACGGGATACAATGAGCAGTTCTTC.

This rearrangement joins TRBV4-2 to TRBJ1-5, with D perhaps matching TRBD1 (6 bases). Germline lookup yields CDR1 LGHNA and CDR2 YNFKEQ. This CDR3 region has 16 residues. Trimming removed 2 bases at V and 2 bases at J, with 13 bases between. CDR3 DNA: TGTGCCAGCAGCCAATGGGGGGGCAGGGGCAATCAGCCCCAGCATTTT. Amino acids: CASSQWGGRGNQPQHF.

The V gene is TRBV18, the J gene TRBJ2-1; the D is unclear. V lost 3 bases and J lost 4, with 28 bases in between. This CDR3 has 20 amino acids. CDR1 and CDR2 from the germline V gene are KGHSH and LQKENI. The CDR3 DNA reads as TGTGCCAGCTCACCGTACCTCCCTCGTTATAGACTCAGAGAGTACAATGAGCAGTTCTTC. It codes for CASSPYLPRYRLREYNEQFF.

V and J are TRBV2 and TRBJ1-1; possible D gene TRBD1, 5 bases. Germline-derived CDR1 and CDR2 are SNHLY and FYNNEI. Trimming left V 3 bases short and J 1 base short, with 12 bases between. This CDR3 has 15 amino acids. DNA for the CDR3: TGTGCCAGCAGTGATCGGGGGAGTCAGAACACTGAAGCTTTCTTT. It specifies CASSDRGSQNTEAFF.

CDR3 in amino acids: CASSEGRGYEKLFF. The CDR3 region has the DNA TGTGCCAGCAGTGAGGGCAGGGGATATGAAAAACTGTTTTTT. The chain joins TRBV25-1 to TRBJ1-4; TRBD1 might be the D (6 bases). Trimming shortened V by 3 bases and J by 6 bases, and 11 bases separated the two germline ends. This CDR3 contains 14 residues. CDR1 is MGHDK, CDR2 SYGVNS, per germline.

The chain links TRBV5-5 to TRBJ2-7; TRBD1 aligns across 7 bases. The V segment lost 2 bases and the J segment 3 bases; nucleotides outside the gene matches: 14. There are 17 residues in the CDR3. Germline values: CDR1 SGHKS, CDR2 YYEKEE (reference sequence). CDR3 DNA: TGTGCCAGCAGCTTTGGAGTCCCGGGACAGCTCCTCTACGAGCAGTACTTC. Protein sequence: CASSFGVPGQLLYEQYF.

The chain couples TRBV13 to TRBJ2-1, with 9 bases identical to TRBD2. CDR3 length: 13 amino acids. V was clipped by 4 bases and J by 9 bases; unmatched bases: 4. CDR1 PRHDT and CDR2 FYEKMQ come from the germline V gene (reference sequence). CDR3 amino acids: CASSSGTSPEQFF. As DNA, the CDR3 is TGTGCCAGCAGCTCGGGGACTAGCCCTGAGCAGTTCTTC.

The CDR3 is CASSRDRRNTGELFF. The CDR3, as DNA: TGCGCCAGCAGCCGGGACAGAAGGAACACCGGGGAGCTGTTTTTT. The chain combines TRBV5-1 with TRBJ2-2; 7 bases line up with TRBD1. Germline CDR1 SGHRS, CDR2 YFSETQ. The V and J ends lost 4 bases and 1 base, in that order; junction bases with no gene match: 4. The length of the CDR3 is 15 residues.

The chain's CDR3 is CASSEGLAGGQYF. CDR3 coding DNA: TGTGCCAGCAGTGAGGGACTAGCGGGTGGGCAGTACTTC. This rearrangement joins TRBV28 to TRBJ2-7, with 12 bases that match TRBD2. CDR1 is MDHEN and CDR2 is SYDVKM in the germline V gene. V was clipped by 5 bases and J by 9 bases; unmatched bases: 5. This CDR3 comprises 13 residues.

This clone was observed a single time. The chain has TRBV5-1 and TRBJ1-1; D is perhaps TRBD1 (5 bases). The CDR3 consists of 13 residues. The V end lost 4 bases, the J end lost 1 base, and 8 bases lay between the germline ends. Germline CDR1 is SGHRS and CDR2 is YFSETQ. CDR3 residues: CASSGGTNTEAFF. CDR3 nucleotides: TGCGCCAGCAGCGGGGGGACGAACACTGAAGCTTTCTTT.

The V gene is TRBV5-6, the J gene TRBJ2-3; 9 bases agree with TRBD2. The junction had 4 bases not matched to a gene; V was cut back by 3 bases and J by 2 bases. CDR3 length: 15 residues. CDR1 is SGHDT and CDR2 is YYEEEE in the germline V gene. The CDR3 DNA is TGTGCCAGCAGCTCCCTAGCGGGGCACACAGATACGCAGTATTTT. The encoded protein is CASSSLAGHTDTQYF.

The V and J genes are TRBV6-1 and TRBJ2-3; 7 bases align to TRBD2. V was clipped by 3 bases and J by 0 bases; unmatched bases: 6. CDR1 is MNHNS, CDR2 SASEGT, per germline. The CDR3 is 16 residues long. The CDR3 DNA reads TGTGCCAGCAGTGAGCCCAGCGGGGCTAGCACAGATACGCAGTATTTT. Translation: CASSEPSGASTDTQYF.

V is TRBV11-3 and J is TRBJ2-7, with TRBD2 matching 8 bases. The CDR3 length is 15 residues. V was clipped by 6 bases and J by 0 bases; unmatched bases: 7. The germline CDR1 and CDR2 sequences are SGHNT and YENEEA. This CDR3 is CASSRASGPSYEQYF. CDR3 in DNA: TGTGCCAGCAGTCGAGCTAGCGGGCCCTCCTACGAGCAGTACTTC.

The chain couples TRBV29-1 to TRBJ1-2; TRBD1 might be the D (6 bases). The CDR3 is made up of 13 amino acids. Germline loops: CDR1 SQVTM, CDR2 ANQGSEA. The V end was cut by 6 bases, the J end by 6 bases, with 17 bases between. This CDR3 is CSVGVTGFNGYTF. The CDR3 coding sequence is TGCAGCGTGGGGGTTACAGGGTTTAATGGCTACACCTTC.

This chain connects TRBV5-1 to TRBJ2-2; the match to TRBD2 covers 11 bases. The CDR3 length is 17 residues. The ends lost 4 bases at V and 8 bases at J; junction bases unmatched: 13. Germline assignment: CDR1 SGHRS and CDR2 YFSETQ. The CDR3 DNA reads TGCGCCAGCAGCCTATTTAGCGGGAGGGCCGAGGCTGGGGAGCTGTTTTTT. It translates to CASSLFSGRAEAGELFF.

The DNA for the CDR3 is TGTGCCAGCAGCCCGCAGGGGGATGGCTACAATGAGCAGTTCTTC. This translates into CASSPQGDGYNEQFF. This chain uses TRBV11-1 with TRBJ2-1; 7 nucleotides line up with TRBD1. Germline V lookup: CDR1 SGHAT, CDR2 FQDESV (reference sequence). V lost 5 bases and J lost 3; bases outside the gene matches: 7. CDR3 length: 15 residues.

The CDR3 here is CASSLVLAENEQFF. The CDR3 nucleotides read TGTGCCAGCAGCTTAGTACTAGCGGAGAATGAGCAGTTCTTC. The chain combines TRBV7-2 with TRBJ2-1, with 8 positions matching TRBD2. Germline CDR1 reads SGHTA; CDR2 reads FQGNSA. The V gene end was trimmed by 1 base and the J gene end by 7 bases; junction bases not matched to a gene: 3. CDR3 length: 14 residues.

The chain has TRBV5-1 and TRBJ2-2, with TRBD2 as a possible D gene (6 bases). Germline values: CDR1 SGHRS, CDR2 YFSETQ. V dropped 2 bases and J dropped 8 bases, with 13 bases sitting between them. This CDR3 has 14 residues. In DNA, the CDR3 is TGCGCCAGCAGCTTTATCGGAGGGACGGGGGAGCTGTTTTTT. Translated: CASSFIGGTGELFF. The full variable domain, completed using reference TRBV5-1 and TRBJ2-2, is KAGVTQTPRYLIKTRGQQVTLSCSPISGHRSVSWYQQTPGQGLQFLFEYFSETQRNKGNFPGRFSGRQFSNSRSEMNVSTLELGDSALYLCASSFIGGTGELFFGEGSRLTVL.

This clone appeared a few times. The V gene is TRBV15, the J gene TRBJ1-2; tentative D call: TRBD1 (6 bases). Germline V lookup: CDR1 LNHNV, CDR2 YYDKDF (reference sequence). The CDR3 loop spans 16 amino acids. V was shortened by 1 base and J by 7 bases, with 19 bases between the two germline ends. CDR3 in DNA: TGTGCCACCAGCAGAGTTTCCGGGACACGACGAAGTGGCTACACCTTC. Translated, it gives CATSRVSGTRRSGYTF.

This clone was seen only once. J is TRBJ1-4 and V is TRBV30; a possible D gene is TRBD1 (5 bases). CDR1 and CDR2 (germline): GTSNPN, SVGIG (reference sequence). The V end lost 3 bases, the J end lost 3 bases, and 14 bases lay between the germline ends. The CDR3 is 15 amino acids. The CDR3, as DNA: TGTGCCTGGAGCGCACCGGGGGGTGCTAATGAAAAACTGTTTTTT. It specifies CAWSAPGGANEKLFF.

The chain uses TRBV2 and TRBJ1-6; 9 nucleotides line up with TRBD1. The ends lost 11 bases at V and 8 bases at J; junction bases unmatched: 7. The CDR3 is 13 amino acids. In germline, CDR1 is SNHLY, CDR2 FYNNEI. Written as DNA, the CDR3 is TGTGCCGGGGGAAGGACAGGGGATTCACCCCTCCACTTT. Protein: CAGGRTGDSPLHF.

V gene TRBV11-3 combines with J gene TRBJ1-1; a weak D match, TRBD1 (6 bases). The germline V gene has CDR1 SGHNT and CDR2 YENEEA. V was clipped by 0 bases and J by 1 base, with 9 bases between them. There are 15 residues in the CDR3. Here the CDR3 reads CASSLEGGPNTEAFF. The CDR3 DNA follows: TGTGCCAGCAGCTTAGAGGGGGGGCCGAACACTGAAGCTTTCTTT.

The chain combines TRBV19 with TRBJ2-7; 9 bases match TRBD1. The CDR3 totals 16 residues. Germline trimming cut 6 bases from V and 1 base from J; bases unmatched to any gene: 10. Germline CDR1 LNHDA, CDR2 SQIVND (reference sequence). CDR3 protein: CASREDGQGRSYEQYF. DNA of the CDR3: TGTGCCAGTAGGGAGGACGGACAGGGGAGGTCCTACGAGCAGTACTTC.